This T cell receptor beta chain was profiled in a study of circulating CD8 cells and anti-PD-1 response in melanoma. Turning to the study itself: Complete or partial response defined responders; stable or progressive disease, non-responders. General observations from the study: Under 7.5% of TRB clonotypes were shared between subsets at M1. Experiments were generally run without replicates.

Each library started from roughly 16 ng of total RNA using the QIAseq Immune Repertoire TCR panel. TCRdb processed the reads anew with MiXCR; each CDR3 protein has one entry. The sample lists 370 or so distinct CDR3 sequences; under 8% were seen once. Live CD3+CD8+TCRalphabeta+ cells were sorted into four subsets by PD-1 and/or TIGIT. This clonotype is categorized as medium-sized. The antigen is not known. From germline, CDR1 is MNHEY and CDR2 SMNVEV (reference sequence). Between the trimmed V and J ends, which lost 8 bases and 0 bases, there was a span of 14 bases. This CDR3 has 14 amino acids. Material: CD8+ T cells from PBMCs, obtained at baseline or after one month of anti-PD-1 therapy (not recorded which). This receptor was identified in a human donor with melanoma. The J gene is TRBJ2-7, the V gene TRBV27, with D perhaps matching TRBD1 (6 bases). The CDR3 here is CASSVDRISYEQYF. The CDR3 region has the DNA TGTGCCAGCTCCGTTGACAGGATCTCCTACGAGCAGTACTTC.